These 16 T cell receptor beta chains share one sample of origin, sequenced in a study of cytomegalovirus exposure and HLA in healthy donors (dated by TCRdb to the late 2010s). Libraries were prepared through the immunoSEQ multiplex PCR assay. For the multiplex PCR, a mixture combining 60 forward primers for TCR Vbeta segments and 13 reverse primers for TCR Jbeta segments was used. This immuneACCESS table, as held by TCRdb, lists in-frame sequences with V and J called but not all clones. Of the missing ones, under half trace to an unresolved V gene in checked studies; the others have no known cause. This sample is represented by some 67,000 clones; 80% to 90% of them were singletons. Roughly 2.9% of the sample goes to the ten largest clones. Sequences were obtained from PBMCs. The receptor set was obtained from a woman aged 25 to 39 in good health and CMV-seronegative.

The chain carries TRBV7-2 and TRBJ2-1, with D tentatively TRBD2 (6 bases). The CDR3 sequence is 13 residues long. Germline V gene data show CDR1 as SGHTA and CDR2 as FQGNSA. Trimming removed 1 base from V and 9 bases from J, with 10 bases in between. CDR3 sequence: CASSLGGVVEQFF. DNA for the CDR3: TGTGCCAGCAGCTTAGGGGGGGTAGTTGAGCAGTTCTTC.

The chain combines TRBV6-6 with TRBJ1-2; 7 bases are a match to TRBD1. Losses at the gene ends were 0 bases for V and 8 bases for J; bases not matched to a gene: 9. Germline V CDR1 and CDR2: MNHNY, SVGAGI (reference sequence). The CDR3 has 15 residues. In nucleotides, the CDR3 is TGTGCCAGCAGTTACTCCCCCCAGGGGGAAGACGGCTACACCTTC. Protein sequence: CASSYSPQGEDGYTF.

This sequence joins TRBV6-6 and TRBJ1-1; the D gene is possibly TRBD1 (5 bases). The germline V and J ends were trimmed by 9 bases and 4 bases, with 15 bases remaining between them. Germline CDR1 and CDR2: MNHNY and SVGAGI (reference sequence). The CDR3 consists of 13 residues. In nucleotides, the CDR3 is TGTGCCAGTAGTCTTTTCGGGGGCACTGAAGCTTTCTTT. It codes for CASSLFGGTEAFF.

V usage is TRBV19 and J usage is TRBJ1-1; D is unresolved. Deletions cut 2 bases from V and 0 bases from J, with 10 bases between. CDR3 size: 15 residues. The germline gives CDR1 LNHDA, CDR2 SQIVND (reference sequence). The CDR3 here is CASSITKTLNTEAFF. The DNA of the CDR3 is TGTGCCAGTAGTATAACCAAGACTCTGAACACTGAAGCTTTCTTT.

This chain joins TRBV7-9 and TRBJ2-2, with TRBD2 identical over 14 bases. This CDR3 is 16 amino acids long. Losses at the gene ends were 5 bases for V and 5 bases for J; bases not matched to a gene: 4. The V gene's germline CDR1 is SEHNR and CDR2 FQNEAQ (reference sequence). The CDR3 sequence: CASSRGLAGETGELFF. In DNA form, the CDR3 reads TGTGCCAGCAGCCGGGGACTAGCGGGGGAAACCGGGGAGCTGTTTTTT.

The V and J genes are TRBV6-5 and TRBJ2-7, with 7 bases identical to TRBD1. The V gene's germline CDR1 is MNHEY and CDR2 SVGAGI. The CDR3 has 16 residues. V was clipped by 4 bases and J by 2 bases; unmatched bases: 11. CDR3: CASSSPSTGSPYEQYF. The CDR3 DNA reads TGTGCCAGCAGTTCCCCCTCGACAGGGAGTCCCTACGAGCAGTACTTC.

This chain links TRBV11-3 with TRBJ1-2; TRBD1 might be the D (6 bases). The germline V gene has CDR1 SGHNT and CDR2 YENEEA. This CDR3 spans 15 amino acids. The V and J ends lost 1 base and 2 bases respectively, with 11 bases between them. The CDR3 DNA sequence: TGTGCCAGCAGCTTAGTCGCAGGGGCGAACTATGGCTACACCTTC. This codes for CASSLVAGANYGYTF.

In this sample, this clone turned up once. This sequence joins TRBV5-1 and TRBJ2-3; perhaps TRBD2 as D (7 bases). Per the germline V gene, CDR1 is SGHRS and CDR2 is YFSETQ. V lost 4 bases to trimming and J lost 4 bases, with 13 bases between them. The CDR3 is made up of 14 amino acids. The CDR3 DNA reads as TGCGCCAGCAGCGGGGGGGGCCGTGCAGATACGCAGTATTTT. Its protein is CASSGGGRADTQYF.

The CDR3 coding sequence is TGTGCCAGCAGCCTAGGGGGGACAGCACAAGAGACCCAGTACTTC. As protein: CASSLGGTAQETQYF. The chain links TRBV7-2 to TRBJ2-5; maybe TRBD1 (7 bases). This CDR3 has 15 residues. The V end lost 5 bases, the J end lost 2 bases, and 15 bases lay between the germline ends. Per the germline V gene, CDR1 is SGHTA and CDR2 is FQGNSA. The variable domain in full, with the rest retrieved from reference TRBV7-2 and TRBJ2-5, is GAGVSQSPSNKVTEKGKDVELRCDPISGHTALYWYRQSLGQGLEFLIYFQGNSAPDKSGLPSDRFSAERTGGSVSTLTIQRTQQEDSAVYLCASSLGGTAQETQYFGPGTRLLVL.

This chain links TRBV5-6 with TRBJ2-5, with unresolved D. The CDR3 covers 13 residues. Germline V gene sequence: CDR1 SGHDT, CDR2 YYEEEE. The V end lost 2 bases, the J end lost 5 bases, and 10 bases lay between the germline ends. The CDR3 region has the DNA TGTGCCAGCAGCTTACTCGTTATGGAGACCCAGTACTTC. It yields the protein CASSLLVMETQYF.

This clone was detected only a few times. DNA of the CDR3: TGTGCCAGCAATGACTTTAACTATGGCTACACCTTC. Encoded protein: CASNDFNYGYTF. The rearrangement joins TRBV6-5 to TRBJ1-2; no clear D. There are 12 residues in the CDR3. Trimming left V 7 bases short and J 1 base short, with 7 bases between. Germline V gene sequence: CDR1 MNHEY, CDR2 SVGAGI.

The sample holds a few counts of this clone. The CDR3 reads CASSLAGQGYNEQFF. The CDR3 DNA reads as TGTGCCAGCAGCTTAGCGGGACAGGGCTACAATGAGCAGTTCTTC. The V and J genes are TRBV7-2 and TRBJ2-1; 9 nucleotides line up with TRBD1. Germline CDR1 is SGHTA and CDR2 is FQGNSA. Germline trimming cut 0 bases from V and 3 bases from J; bases unmatched to any gene: 0. The CDR3 covers 15 residues.

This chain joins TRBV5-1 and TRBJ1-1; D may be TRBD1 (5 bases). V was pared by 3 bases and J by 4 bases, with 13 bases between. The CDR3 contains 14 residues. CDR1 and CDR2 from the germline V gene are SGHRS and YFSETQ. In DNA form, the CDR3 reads TGCGCCAGCAGCTGGACCCAGGGCGGCACTGAAGCTTTCTTT. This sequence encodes CASSWTQGGTEAFF.

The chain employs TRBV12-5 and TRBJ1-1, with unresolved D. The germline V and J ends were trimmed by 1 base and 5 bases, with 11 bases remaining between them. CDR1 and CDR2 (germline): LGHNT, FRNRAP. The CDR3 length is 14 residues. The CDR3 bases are TGTGCTAGTGGTTTGGGTGATGGCAGGACTGAAGCTTTCTTT. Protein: CASGLGDGRTEAFF.

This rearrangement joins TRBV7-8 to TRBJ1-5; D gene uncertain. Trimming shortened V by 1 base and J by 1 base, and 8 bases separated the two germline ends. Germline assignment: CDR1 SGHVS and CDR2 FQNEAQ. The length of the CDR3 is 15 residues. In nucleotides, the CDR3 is TGTGCCAGCAGCTTAGAGCGAGGGAGCAATCAGCCCCAGCATTTT. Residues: CASSLERGSNQPQHF.

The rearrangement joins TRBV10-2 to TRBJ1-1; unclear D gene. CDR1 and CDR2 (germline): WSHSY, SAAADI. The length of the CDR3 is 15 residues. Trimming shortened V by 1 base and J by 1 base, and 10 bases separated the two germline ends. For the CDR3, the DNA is TGCGCCAGCAGTGAGTATTTGAGGCAGAACACTGAAGCTTTCTTT. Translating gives CASSEYLRQNTEAFF.